This T cell receptor (beta chain) was sequenced for a study of cytomegalovirus exposure and HLA in healthy donors. The study, taken as a whole, reports: Cytomegalovirus status, reportedly, was diagnosed with high specificity and sensitivity by the classifier. It was 164 TCR beta chains that were listed as cytomegalovirus-associated.

For this clone: The antigen is undetermined.

Profiling relied on immunoSEQ multiplex PCR, and the TCRdb table lists in-frame clones only, not all of them. This table holds some 60,000 clones, approximately 96% found once. Germline loops: CDR1 SGDLS, CDR2 YYNGEE. V was pared by 1 base and J by 4 bases, with 7 bases of the junction left unmatched. The CDR3 is made up of 15 amino acids. The validation cohort, a group of over a hundred subjects, included the donors and was separate from the approximately 660-subject first cohort. The chain couples TRBV9 to TRBJ1-1; 7 nucleotides match TRBD1. The sequenced sample consisted of PBMCs. The origin of this receptor is a young man in good health and CMV-seropositive. CDR3 nucleotides: TGTGCCAGCAGCGTATCGACAGGGCTGGGCACTGAAGCTTTCTTT. Its translation: CASSVSTGLGTEAFF.